This T cell receptor beta chain was sequenced in a study of T cell responses to AZD1222 COVID-19 vaccine. Comment on this clone: The antigen is undetermined.

Profiled with immunoSEQ multiplex PCR; TCRdb holds only in-frame clones, not every one. The sample lists about 100,000 clones, 87% occurring once. Overall study results and limits: Spike regions recognized by vaccine-associated CD4 TCRs spanned the protein, led by 160-218 and 743-854.

Germline CDR1 is WSHSY and CDR2 is SAAADI. The length of the CDR3 is 16 residues. After removal of 4 bases from V and 3 bases from J, the junction contained 9 bases not matched to a gene. Source: peripheral blood, taken on day 0 of MenACWY control vaccination. The V call is TRBV10-2, the J call TRBJ2-3; 8 nucleotides agree with TRBD2. The origin of this receptor is an adult in good health. For the CDR3, the DNA is TGCGCCAGCAGTGGGGGAGCGGGAGTTGGGACAGATACGCAGTATTTT. This sequence encodes CASSGGAGVGTDTQYF.